Included here is one TCR beta chain sequence, with context. The CDR3 runs to 15 residues. Looked up from germline, CDR1 is SGDLS and CDR2 is YYNGEE. With 0 bases removed from V and 2 bases from J, the gap between germline ends came to 10 bases. Measured with immunoSEQ multiplex PCR; TCRdb has only the in-frame clones, and not every one. The sample has 150,000 to 200,000 clones, approximately 85% seen once. These data come from a study of blood T cell repertoires in COVID-19. This chain uses TRBV9 with TRBJ2-3, with D perhaps matching TRBD2 (6 bases). This sequence was found in a man aged 55 to 70 with active or convalescent COVID-19. The source material was peripheral blood. The CDR3 DNA reads as TGTGCCAGCAGCGTAGTCGGCGGGACCACAGATACGCAGTATTTT. Translated, it gives CASSVVGGTTDTQYF.